The rows below give T cell receptor beta chains drawn from one sample of a study of vaccination effects on CD4 cells after COVID-19. The table came from immunoSEQ multiplex PCR; TCRdb's copy has only in-frame clones and leaves some out. Of approximately 66,000 clones listed, less than 80% are singletons. Their recognized antigens are unknown. The sample was CD4+ T cells from PBMCs cultured without peptide, taken after COVID-19 vaccination. The source of these receptors is a human donor who received a COVID-19 vaccine. The CDR3 runs from the conserved cysteine through the conserved F or W. The D gene is left open where the match is weak. Some rows have no size entry. The others give once, few or many, or a class for an expanded clone.

j_call: TRBJ1-5; clone_size: few; d_call: TRBD1; v_call: TRBV5-1; cdr3_aa: CASSGGQGDQPQHF; cdr3_nt: TGCGCCAGCAGCGGGGGACAGGGTGATCAGCCCCAGCATTTT
j_call: TRBJ1-1; clone_size: .; d_call: TRBD1; v_call: TRBV3-1/TRBV3-2; cdr3_aa: CASSQSGTGGMAFF; cdr3_nt: TGTGCCAGCAGCCAATCAGGGACAGGGGGCATGGCTTTCTTT
j_call: TRBJ2-1; clone_size: once; d_call: TRBD2; v_call: TRBV5-1; cdr3_aa: CASIKAGTSGGPSSYNEQFF; cdr3_nt: TGCGCCAGCATTAAGGCGGGGACTAGCGGGGGGCCTAGCTCCTACAATGAGCAGTTCTTC
j_call: TRBJ2-3; clone_size: .; d_call: .; v_call: TRBV2; cdr3_aa: CASQDRVRSSTDTQYF; cdr3_nt: TGTGCCAGCCAAGACAGAGTTCGTTCTAGCACAGATACGCAGTATTTT
j_call: TRBJ2-2; clone_size: .; d_call: .; v_call: TRBV7-8; cdr3_aa: CASSSRGPGELFF; cdr3_nt: TGTGCCAGCAGCTCCAGGGGTCCCGGGGAGCTGTTTTTT
j_call: TRBJ1-6; clone_size: few; d_call: TRBD1; v_call: TRBV2; cdr3_aa: CASSEGGTGFSPLHF; cdr3_nt: TGTGCCAGCAGTGAAGGTGGGACAGGATTTTCACCCCTCCACTTT
j_call: TRBJ1-3; clone_size: once; d_call: .; v_call: TRBV10-2; cdr3_aa: CASSESAIVNTIYF; cdr3_nt: TGCGCCAGCAGTGAGTCGGCTATCGTAAACACCATATATTTT
j_call: TRBJ1-2; clone_size: .; d_call: TRBD1; v_call: TRBV27; cdr3_aa: CASSLEGAGRGYTF; cdr3_nt: TGTGCCAGCAGTTTAGAGGGGGCGGGTCGCGGCTACACCTTC
j_call: TRBJ2-5; clone_size: .; d_call: TRBD1; v_call: TRBV27; cdr3_aa: CATTFWDRESGTQYF; cdr3_nt: TGTGCCACTACCTTCTGGGACAGGGAAAGTGGGACCCAGTACTTC
j_call: TRBJ2-4; clone_size: .; d_call: TRBD1; v_call: TRBV5-1; cdr3_aa: CASSLDRTGEDIQYF; cdr3_nt: TGCGCCAGCAGCTTGGATCGGACAGGGGAGGACATTCAGTACTTC
j_call: TRBJ1-1; clone_size: .; d_call: .; v_call: TRBV6-6; cdr3_aa: CASSYGARRTEAFF; cdr3_nt: TGTGCCAGCAGTTACGGGGCCAGGCGCACTGAAGCTTTCTTT
j_call: TRBJ1-4; clone_size: .; d_call: .; v_call: TRBV7-9; cdr3_aa: CASSPNSGTTNEKLFF; cdr3_nt: TGTGCCAGCAGCCCCAATTCCGGGACAACTAATGAAAAACTGTTTTTT
j_call: TRBJ2-2; clone_size: .; d_call: .; v_call: TRBV5-1; cdr3_aa: CASSLDVGPGTGELFF; cdr3_nt: TGCGCCAGCAGCTTGGATGTGGGGCCGGGCACCGGGGAGCTGTTTTTT
j_call: TRBJ2-5; clone_size: .; d_call: .; v_call: TRBV18; cdr3_aa: CASSHRGRSGQETQYF; cdr3_nt: TGTGCCAGCTCCCACCGAGGACGATCCGGCCAAGAGACCCAGTACTTC
j_call: TRBJ2-2; clone_size: .; d_call: .; v_call: TRBV7-2; cdr3_aa: CASSLVWGSGGELFF; cdr3_nt: TGTGCCAGCAGCTTAGTTTGGGGTTCGGGCGGGGAGCTGTTTTTT
j_call: TRBJ2-1; clone_size: .; d_call: .; v_call: TRBV6-5; cdr3_aa: CASSYEAGRTYNEQFF; cdr3_nt: TGTGCCAGCAGTTATGAGGCAGGGAGAACCTACAATGAGCAGTTCTTC
j_call: TRBJ1-2; clone_size: few; d_call: .; v_call: TRBV5-6; cdr3_aa: CASSLGQLRFYGYTF; cdr3_nt: TGTGCCAGCAGCTTGGGACAGCTTAGATTCTATGGCTACACCTTC
j_call: TRBJ1-3; clone_size: .; d_call: .; v_call: TRBV3-1/TRBV3-2; cdr3_aa: CASSQVGNTIYF; cdr3_nt: TGTGCCAGCAGCCAAGTTGGAAACACCATATATTTT
j_call: TRBJ1-3; clone_size: once; d_call: .; v_call: TRBV7-2; cdr3_aa: CASSLFLPGEAGNTIYF; cdr3_nt: TGTGCCAGCAGCTTATTTCTGCCAGGGGAGGCTGGAAACACCATATATTTT
j_call: TRBJ1-1; clone_size: .; d_call: .; v_call: TRBV4-1; cdr3_aa: CASSQDPGEVRPEAFF; cdr3_nt: TGCGCCAGCAGCCAAGACCCTGGGGAAGTAAGGCCTGAAGCTTTCTTT
j_call: TRBJ1-5; clone_size: once; d_call: .; v_call: TRBV7-2; cdr3_aa: CASSSSPNQPQHF; cdr3_nt: TGTGCCAGCAGCTCGTCCCCCAATCAGCCCCAGCATTTT
j_call: TRBJ2-2; clone_size: .; d_call: .; v_call: TRBV20-1; cdr3_aa: CSARDDTKLFF; cdr3_nt: TGCAGTGCTAGGGACGACACGAAGCTGTTTTTT
j_call: TRBJ2-3; clone_size: .; d_call: .; v_call: TRBV7-9; cdr3_aa: CASSLPRDTQYF; cdr3_nt: TGTGCCAGCAGCTTACCGCGGGATACGCAGTATTTT
j_call: TRBJ1-1; clone_size: .; d_call: .; v_call: TRBV9; cdr3_aa: CASSAGWQGNTEAFF; cdr3_nt: TGTGCCAGCAGCGCCGGCTGGCAGGGGAACACTGAAGCTTTCTTT
j_call: TRBJ1-5; clone_size: .; d_call: TRBD1; v_call: TRBV4-1; cdr3_aa: CASSQLDRESQPQHF; cdr3_nt: TGCGCCAGCAGCCAATTGGACAGGGAGAGTCAGCCCCAGCATTTT
j_call: TRBJ2-3; clone_size: once; d_call: .; v_call: TRBV3-1/TRBV3-2; cdr3_aa: CASSPPQGSFTDTQYF; cdr3_nt: TGTGCCAGCAGCCCTCCACAGGGTTCTTTTACAGATACGCAGTATTTT
j_call: TRBJ1-5; clone_size: .; d_call: .; v_call: TRBV18; cdr3_aa: CASSPAGSNQPQHF; cdr3_nt: TGTGCCAGCTCCCCGGCGGGTAGCAATCAGCCCCAGCATTTT
j_call: TRBJ1-6; clone_size: .; d_call: .; v_call: TRBV6-5; cdr3_aa: CASSYSLRGVVAPLHF; cdr3_nt: TGTGCCAGCAGTTACTCCCTCAGGGGTGTGGTCGCACCCCTCCACTTT
j_call: TRBJ1-6; clone_size: .; d_call: TRBD1; v_call: TRBV5-1; cdr3_aa: CASSLFGTGQFNSPLHF; cdr3_nt: TGCGCCAGCAGCCTCTTCGGGACAGGACAATTTAATTCACCCCTCCACTTT
j_call: TRBJ1-3; clone_size: .; d_call: .; v_call: TRBV3-1/TRBV3-2; cdr3_aa: CASSQDRGNSGNTIYF; cdr3_nt: TGTGCCAGCAGCCAAGATCGGGGTAACTCTGGAAACACCATATATTTT
j_call: TRBJ1-1; clone_size: .; d_call: .; v_call: TRBV12-3/TRBV12-4; cdr3_aa: CASSLLNTEAFF; cdr3_nt: TGTGCCAGCAGTTTGTTGAACACTGAAGCTTTCTTT
j_call: TRBJ2-6; clone_size: once; d_call: .; v_call: TRBV19; cdr3_aa: CASSIEIRLSGANVLTF; cdr3_nt: TGTGCCAGTAGTATAGAAATACGACTCTCTGGGGCCAACGTCCTGACTTTC
j_call: TRBJ2-5; clone_size: .; d_call: .; v_call: TRBV5-4; cdr3_aa: CASSPYPGVIGKTQYF; cdr3_nt: TGTGCCAGCAGCCCCTACCCGGGGGTGATAGGAAAGACCCAGTACTTC
j_call: TRBJ1-1; clone_size: .; d_call: TRBD1; v_call: TRBV4-1; cdr3_aa: CASSQDQGGNTEAFF; cdr3_nt: TGCGCCAGCAGCCAAGATCAGGGGGGGAACACTGAAGCTTTCTTT
j_call: TRBJ2-1; clone_size: .; d_call: .; v_call: TRBV7-3; cdr3_aa: CASSLRLDNEQFF; cdr3_nt: TGTGCCAGCAGCTTAAGGCTCGACAATGAGCAGTTCTTC
j_call: TRBJ1-1; clone_size: .; d_call: .; v_call: TRBV2; cdr3_aa: CASSPGTLAEAFF; cdr3_nt: TGTGCCAGCAGCCCAGGGACGTTGGCTGAAGCTTTCTTT
j_call: TRBJ1-3; clone_size: .; d_call: .; v_call: TRBV6-5; cdr3_aa: CASSYGADDSGNTIYF; cdr3_nt: TGTGCCAGCAGTTACGGGGCGGACGACTCTGGAAACACCATATATTTT
j_call: TRBJ2-5; clone_size: .; d_call: TRBD1; v_call: TRBV18; cdr3_aa: CASSPNRGQETQYF; cdr3_nt: TGTGCCAGCTCACCTAACAGGGGGCAAGAGACCCAGTACTTC
j_call: TRBJ1-1; clone_size: few; d_call: TRBD1; v_call: TRBV3-1/TRBV3-2; cdr3_aa: CASSPRDRGSYAFF; cdr3_nt: TGTGCCAGCAGCCCCCGGGACAGGGGTTCGTACGCTTTCTTT
j_call: TRBJ2-2; clone_size: .; d_call: .; v_call: TRBV7-3; cdr3_aa: CASSFTGTGELFF; cdr3_nt: TGTGCCAGCAGCTTTACTGGCACCGGGGAGCTGTTTTTT
j_call: TRBJ2-5; clone_size: .; d_call: TRBD1; v_call: TRBV7-2; cdr3_aa: CASSLGDRGLETQYF; cdr3_nt: TGTGCCAGCAGCTTAGGTGACAGGGGGCTAGAGACCCAGTACTTC
j_call: TRBJ1-2; clone_size: .; d_call: TRBD1; v_call: TRBV4-1; cdr3_aa: CASSQLTGGQNYGYTF; cdr3_nt: TGCGCCAGCAGCCAACTGACGGGGGGACAGAACTATGGCTACACCTTC
j_call: TRBJ1-4; clone_size: .; d_call: .; v_call: TRBV4-1; cdr3_aa: CASSRSNPTNEKLFF; cdr3_nt: TGCGCCAGCAGCCGGTCAAACCCGACTAATGAAAAACTGTTTTTT
j_call: TRBJ1-2; clone_size: few; d_call: .; v_call: TRBV6-2/TRBV6-3; cdr3_aa: CASSPPIRRAGGYTF; cdr3_nt: TGTGCCAGCAGTCCACCGATAAGGAGGGCAGGTGGCTACACCTTC
j_call: TRBJ1-6; clone_size: .; d_call: TRBD1; v_call: TRBV28; cdr3_aa: CASKPRDRGNSPLHF; cdr3_nt: TGTGCCAGCAAACCCCGGGACAGGGGAAATTCACCCCTCCACTTT
j_call: TRBJ2-3; clone_size: .; d_call: TRBD2; v_call: TRBV5-1; cdr3_aa: CASSSYRLAGDDSDTQYF; cdr3_nt: TGCGCCAGCAGCTCCTACCGACTAGCGGGGGACGATTCAGATACGCAGTATTTT
j_call: TRBJ1-1; clone_size: few; d_call: .; v_call: TRBV7-9; cdr3_aa: CASSRMGAETEAFF; cdr3_nt: TGTGCCAGCAGCCGTATGGGGGCAGAAACTGAAGCTTTCTTT
j_call: TRBJ1-2; clone_size: .; d_call: TRBD1; v_call: TRBV5-1; cdr3_aa: CASSLEDRTNYGYTF; cdr3_nt: TGCGCCAGCAGCTTGGAGGACAGGACTAACTATGGCTACACCTTC
j_call: TRBJ1-3; clone_size: few; d_call: .; v_call: TRBV7-2; cdr3_aa: CASSLSAAGNTIYF; cdr3_nt: TGTGCCAGCAGCTTAAGCGCGGCCGGAAACACCATATATTTT
j_call: TRBJ2-2; clone_size: .; d_call: .; v_call: TRBV19; cdr3_aa: CASRKVATNTGELFF; cdr3_nt: TGTGCCAGTAGGAAGGTTGCTACGAACACCGGGGAGCTGTTTTTT
j_call: TRBJ1-3; clone_size: once; d_call: .; v_call: TRBV6-5; cdr3_aa: CASRSKPGPGNTIYF; cdr3_nt: TGTGCCAGCAGGTCCAAACCGGGGCCTGGAAACACCATATATTTT
j_call: TRBJ2-4; clone_size: .; d_call: TRBD1; v_call: TRBV6-2/TRBV6-3; cdr3_aa: CASSPGTGINIQYF; cdr3_nt: TGTGCCAGCAGTCCCGGGACAGGGATAAACATTCAGTACTTC
j_call: TRBJ2-5; clone_size: .; d_call: .; v_call: TRBV5-1; cdr3_aa: CASTLGDQETQYF; cdr3_nt: TGCGCCAGCACCTTAGGAGATCAAGAGACCCAGTACTTC
j_call: TRBJ2-5; clone_size: .; d_call: TRBD1; v_call: TRBV30; cdr3_aa: CAWTARTGTGETQYF; cdr3_nt: TGTGCCTGGACGGCCCGGACAGGGACAGGGGAGACCCAGTACTTC
j_call: TRBJ1-2; clone_size: .; d_call: TRBD1; v_call: TRBV7-8; cdr3_aa: CASTRAAGGFGYTF; cdr3_nt: TGTGCCAGCACACGTGCGGCAGGGGGCTTTGGCTACACCTTC
j_call: TRBJ2-5; clone_size: .; d_call: .; v_call: TRBV9; cdr3_aa: CASSVTPSIQETQYF; cdr3_nt: TGTGCCAGCAGCGTAACCCCCTCCATCCAAGAGACCCAGTACTTC
j_call: TRBJ2-5; clone_size: .; d_call: .; v_call: TRBV19; cdr3_aa: CASSIGMWETQYF; cdr3_nt: TGTGCCAGTAGTATAGGAATGTGGGAGACCCAGTACTTC
j_call: TRBJ2-3; clone_size: .; d_call: TRBD1; v_call: TRBV19; cdr3_aa: CASSIRQGWRTDTQYF; cdr3_nt: TGTGCCAGTAGTATCCGACAGGGTTGGAGAACAGATACGCAGTATTTT